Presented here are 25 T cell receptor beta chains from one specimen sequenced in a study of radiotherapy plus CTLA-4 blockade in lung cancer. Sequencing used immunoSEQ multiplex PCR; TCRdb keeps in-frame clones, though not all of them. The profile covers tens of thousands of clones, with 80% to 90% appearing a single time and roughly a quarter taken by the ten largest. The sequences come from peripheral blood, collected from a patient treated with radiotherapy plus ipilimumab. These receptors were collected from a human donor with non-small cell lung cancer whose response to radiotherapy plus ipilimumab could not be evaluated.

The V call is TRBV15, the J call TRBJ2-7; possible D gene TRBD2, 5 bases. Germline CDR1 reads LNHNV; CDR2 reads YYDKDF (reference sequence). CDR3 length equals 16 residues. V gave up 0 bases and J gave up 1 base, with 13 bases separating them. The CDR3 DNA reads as TGTGCCACCAGCAGAGATTTGGGTAGCGCATCCTACGAGCAGTACTTC. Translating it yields CATSRDLGSASYEQYF.

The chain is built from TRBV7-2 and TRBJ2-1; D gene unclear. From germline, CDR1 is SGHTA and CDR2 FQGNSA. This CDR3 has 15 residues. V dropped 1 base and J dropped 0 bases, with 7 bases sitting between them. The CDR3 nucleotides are TGTGCCAGCAGCTTAGTTGTCCGCTCCTACAATGAGCAGTTCTTC. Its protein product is CASSLVVRSYNEQFF.

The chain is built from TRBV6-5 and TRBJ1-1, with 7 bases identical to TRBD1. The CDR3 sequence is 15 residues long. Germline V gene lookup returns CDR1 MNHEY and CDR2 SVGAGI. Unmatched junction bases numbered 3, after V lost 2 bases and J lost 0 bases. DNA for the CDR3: TGTGCCAGCAGTTACACGGGACAGATGAACACTGAAGCTTTCTTT. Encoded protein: CASSYTGQMNTEAFF.

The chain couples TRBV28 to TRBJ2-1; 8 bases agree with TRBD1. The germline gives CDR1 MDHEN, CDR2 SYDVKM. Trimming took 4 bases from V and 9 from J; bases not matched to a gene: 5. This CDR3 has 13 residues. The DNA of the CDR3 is TGTGCCAGCAGTTCGACAGGGGTGGGTGAGCAGTTCTTC. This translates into CASSSTGVGEQFF.

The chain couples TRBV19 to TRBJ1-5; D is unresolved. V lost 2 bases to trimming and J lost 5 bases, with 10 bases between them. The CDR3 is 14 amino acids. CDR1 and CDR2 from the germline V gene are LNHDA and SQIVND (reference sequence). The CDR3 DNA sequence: TGTGCCAGTAGTATAACTGAACCCTATCAGCCCCAGCATTTT. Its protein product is CASSITEPYQPQHF.

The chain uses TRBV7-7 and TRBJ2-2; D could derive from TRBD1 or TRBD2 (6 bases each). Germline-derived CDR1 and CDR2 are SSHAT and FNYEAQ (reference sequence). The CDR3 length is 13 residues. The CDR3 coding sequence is TGTGCTAGCGGACAGACGAACACCGGGGAGCTGTTTTTT. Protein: CASGQTNTGELFF.

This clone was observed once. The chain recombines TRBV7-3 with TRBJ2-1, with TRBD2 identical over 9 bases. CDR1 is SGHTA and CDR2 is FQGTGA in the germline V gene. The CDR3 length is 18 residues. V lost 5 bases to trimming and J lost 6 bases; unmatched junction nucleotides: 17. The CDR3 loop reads CASSPIPLAGGPGNEQFF. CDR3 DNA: TGTGCCAGCAGCCCAATCCCCTTGGCGGGAGGGCCAGGCAATGAGCAGTTCTTC.

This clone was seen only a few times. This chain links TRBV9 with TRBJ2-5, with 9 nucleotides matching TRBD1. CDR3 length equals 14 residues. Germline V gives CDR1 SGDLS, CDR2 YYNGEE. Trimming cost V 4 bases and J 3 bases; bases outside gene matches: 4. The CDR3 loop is CASSPRTGEETQYF. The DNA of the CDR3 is TGTGCCAGCAGCCCCCGGACAGGGGAAGAGACCCAGTACTTC.

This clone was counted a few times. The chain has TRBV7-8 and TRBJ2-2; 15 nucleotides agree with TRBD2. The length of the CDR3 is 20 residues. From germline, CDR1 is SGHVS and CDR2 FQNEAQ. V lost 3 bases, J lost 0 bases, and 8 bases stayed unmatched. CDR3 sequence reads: CASSFQRTSGRASNTGELFF. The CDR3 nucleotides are TGTGCCAGCAGCTTCCAACGGACTAGCGGGAGGGCTTCGAACACCGGGGAGCTGTTTTTT.

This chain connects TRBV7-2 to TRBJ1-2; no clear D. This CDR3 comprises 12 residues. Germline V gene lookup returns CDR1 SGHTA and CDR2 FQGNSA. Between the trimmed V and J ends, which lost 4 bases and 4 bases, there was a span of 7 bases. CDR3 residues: CASSSNSYGYTF. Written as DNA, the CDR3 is TGTGCCAGCAGCTCGAACAGCTATGGCTACACCTTC. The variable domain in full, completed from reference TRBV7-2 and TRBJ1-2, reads GAGVSQSPSNKVTEKGKDVELRCDPISGHTALYWYRQSLGQGLEFLIYFQGNSAPDKSGLPSDRFSAERTGGSVSTLTIQRTQQEDSAVYLCASSSNSYGYTFGSGTRLTVV.

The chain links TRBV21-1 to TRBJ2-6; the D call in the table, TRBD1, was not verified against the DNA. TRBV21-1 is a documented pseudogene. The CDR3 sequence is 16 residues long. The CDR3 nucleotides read TGTGCCAGCCGTGGGGTAGGGGCACCTGGGGCCAACGTCCTGACTTTC. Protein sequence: CASRGVGAPGANVLTF.

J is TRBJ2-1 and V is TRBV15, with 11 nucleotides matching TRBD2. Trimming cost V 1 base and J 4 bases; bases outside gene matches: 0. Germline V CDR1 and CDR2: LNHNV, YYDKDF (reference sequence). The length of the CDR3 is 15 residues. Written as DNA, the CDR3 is TGTGCCACCAGCAGAGGACTAGCGGGGTACAATGAGCAGTTCTTC. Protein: CATSRGLAGYNEQFF.

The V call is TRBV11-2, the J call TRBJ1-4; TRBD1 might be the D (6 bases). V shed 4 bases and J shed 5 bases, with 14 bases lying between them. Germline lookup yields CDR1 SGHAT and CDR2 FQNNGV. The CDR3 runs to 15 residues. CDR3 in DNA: TGTGCCAGCAGCTGGCACAGGGCATTAAATGAAAAACTGTTTTTT. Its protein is CASSWHRALNEKLFF.

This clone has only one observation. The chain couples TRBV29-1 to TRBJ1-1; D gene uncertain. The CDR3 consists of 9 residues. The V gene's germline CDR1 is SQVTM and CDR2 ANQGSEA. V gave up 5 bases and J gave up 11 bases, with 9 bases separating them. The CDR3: CSVNQMAFF. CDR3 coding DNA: TGCAGCGTTAACCAGATGGCTTTCTTT.

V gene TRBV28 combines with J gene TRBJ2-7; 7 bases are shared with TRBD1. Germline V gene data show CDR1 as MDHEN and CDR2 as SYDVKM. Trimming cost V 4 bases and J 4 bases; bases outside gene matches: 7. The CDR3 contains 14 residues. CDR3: CASSSQGYRYEQYF. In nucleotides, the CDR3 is TGTGCCAGCAGTTCACAGGGGTACAGGTACGAGCAGTACTTC.

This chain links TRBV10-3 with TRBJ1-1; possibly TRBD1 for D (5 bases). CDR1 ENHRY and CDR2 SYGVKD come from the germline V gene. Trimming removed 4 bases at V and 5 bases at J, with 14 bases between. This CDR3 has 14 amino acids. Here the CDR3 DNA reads TGTGCCATCAGTGGCGGCGGGGGGGGGACTGAAGCTTTCTTT. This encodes CAISGGGGGTEAFF.

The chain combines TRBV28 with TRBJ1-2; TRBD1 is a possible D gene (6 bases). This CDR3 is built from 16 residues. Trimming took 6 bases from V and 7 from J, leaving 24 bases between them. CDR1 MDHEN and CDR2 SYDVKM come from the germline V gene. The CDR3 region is CASSKSSKRTVAGYTF. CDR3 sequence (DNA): TGTGCCAGCAGCAAATCCTCAAAAAGGACAGTGGCTGGCTACACCTTC.

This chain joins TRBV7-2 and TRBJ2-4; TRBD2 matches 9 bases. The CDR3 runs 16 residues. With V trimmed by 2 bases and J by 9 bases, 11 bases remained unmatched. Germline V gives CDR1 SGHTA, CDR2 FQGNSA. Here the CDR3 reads CASSLFPAGGLFIQYF. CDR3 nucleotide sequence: TGTGCCAGCAGCTTATTCCCCGCGGGAGGGCTCTTCATTCAGTACTTC.

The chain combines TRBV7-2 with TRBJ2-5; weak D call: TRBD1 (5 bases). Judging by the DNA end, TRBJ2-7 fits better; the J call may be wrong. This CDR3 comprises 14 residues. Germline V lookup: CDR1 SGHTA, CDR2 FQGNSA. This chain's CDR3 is CASSFSGHTYEQYF. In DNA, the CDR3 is TGTGCCAGCAGCTTCTCCGGACACACGTACGAGCAGTACTTC.

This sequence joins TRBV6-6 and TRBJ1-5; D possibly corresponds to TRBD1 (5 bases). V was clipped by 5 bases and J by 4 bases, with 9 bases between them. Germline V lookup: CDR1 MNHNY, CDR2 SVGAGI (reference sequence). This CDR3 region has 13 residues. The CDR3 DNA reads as TGTGCCAGCAGTGGCGACAGTAATCAGCCCCAGCATTTT. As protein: CASSGDSNQPQHF.

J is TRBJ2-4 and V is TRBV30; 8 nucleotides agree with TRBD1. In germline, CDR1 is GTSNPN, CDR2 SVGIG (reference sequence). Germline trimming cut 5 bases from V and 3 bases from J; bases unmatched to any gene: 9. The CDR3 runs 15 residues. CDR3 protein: CAWAQGEFGKNIQYF. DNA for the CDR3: TGTGCCTGGGCACAGGGGGAGTTCGGCAAAAACATTCAGTACTTC.

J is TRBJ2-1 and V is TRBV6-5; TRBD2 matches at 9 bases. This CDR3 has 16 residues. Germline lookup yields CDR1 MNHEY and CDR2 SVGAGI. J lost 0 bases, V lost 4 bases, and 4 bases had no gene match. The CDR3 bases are TGTGCCAGCAGTTCCCTAGCGGGAAGCTCCTACAATGAGCAGTTCTTC. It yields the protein CASSSLAGSSYNEQFF.

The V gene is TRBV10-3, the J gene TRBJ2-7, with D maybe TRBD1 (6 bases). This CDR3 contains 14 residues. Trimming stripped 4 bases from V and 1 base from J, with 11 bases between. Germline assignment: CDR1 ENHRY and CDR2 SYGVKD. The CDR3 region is CAISVHRDSYEQYF. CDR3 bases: TGTGCCATCAGTGTTCACAGGGATTCCTACGAGCAGTACTTC.

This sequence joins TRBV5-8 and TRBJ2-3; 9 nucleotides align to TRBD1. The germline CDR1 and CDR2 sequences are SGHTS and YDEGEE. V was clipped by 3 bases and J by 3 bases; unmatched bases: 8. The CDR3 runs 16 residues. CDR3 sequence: CASSSAQGALTDTQYF. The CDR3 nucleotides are TGTGCCAGCAGCTCCGCACAGGGGGCTTTAACAGATACGCAGTATTTT.

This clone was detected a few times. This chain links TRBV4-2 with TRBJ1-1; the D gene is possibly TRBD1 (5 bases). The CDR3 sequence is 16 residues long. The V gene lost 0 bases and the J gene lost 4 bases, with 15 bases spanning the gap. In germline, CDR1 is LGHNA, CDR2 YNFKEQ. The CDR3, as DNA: TGTGCCAGCAGCCAAGATCGGGGGGTCGGGGCCACTGAAGCTTTCTTT. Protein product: CASSQDRGVGATEAFF.